Below are 5 T cell receptor beta chains sequenced from a single sample in a study of T cells in Graves' hyperthyroidism and ophthalmopathy (dated by TCRdb to between 2018 and 2021). Libraries were prepared through multiplex PCR. For sequencing, an Illumina HiSeq 2000 was employed. The TCR beta CDR3 regions were amplified from the RNA transcripts. For the first round of RT-PCR on the TCR CDR3, the HTBI primer set was used together with the Qiagen OneStep RT-PCR kit. TCRdb reprocessed the public reads (quality trimming at Q25 with fastp, clone calling with MiXCR) and kept in-frame beta chains. Entries that share a CDR3 protein sequence are merged under the most common genes and DNA. The sample profile shows about 480,000 distinct CDR3 sequences; roughly an eighth of them were found once. In total, the top ten clones hold less than 20% of the sample. Input material: blood. The source of these receptors is a woman between 18 and 29 years old with Graves' hyperthyroidism.

This chain joins TRBV10-3 and TRBJ2-3; 8 nucleotides match TRBD2. Trimming cost V 7 bases and J 3 bases; bases outside gene matches: 9. The germline gives CDR1 ENHRY, CDR2 SYGVKD. The CDR3 sequence is 15 residues long. The CDR3 here is CAITRTSLETDTQYF. For the CDR3, the DNA is TGTGCCATCACCAGGACTAGCCTCGAGACAGATACGCAGTATTTT.

The rearrangement links TRBV10-3 to TRBJ2-1; TRBD1 is a possible D gene (6 bases). Trimming removed 0 bases at V and 15 bases at J, with 12 bases between. CDR1 is ENHRY, CDR2 SYGVKD, per germline. The length of the CDR3 is 12 residues. Here the CDR3 DNA reads TGTGCCATCAGTGAGTCGACCGGGACACCGTTCTTC. It is translated as CAISESTGTPFF.

There are a few counts of this clonotype. The rearrangement joins TRBV5-1 to TRBJ2-5; D is undetermined. V lost 0 bases and J lost 6, with 12 bases in between. Germline loops: CDR1 SGHRS, CDR2 YFSETQ. The CDR3 is 14 residues long. This CDR3 reads CASSLAGPLQTQYF. The CDR3 DNA reads TGCGCCAGCAGCTTGGCCGGCCCGCTCCAGACCCAGTACTTC.

This clonotype was seen more than once but under ten times. The chain uses TRBV19 and TRBJ2-5; 8 nucleotides line up with TRBD2. The junction had 6 bases not matched to a gene; V was cut back by 1 base and J by 2 bases. This CDR3 is built from 16 residues. Germline V gene sequence: CDR1 LNHDA, CDR2 SQIVND (reference sequence). The DNA of the CDR3 is TGTGCCAGTAGTATAGCGGGAGGGCCTGGGCAAGAGACCCAGTACTTC. This translates into CASSIAGGPGQETQYF.

V usage is TRBV13 and J usage is TRBJ1-1; 7 bases align to TRBD1. The CDR3 spans 15 residues. The trim removed 4 bases at V and 1 base at J, leaving 6 bases unmatched. CDR1 is PRHDT, CDR2 FYEKMQ, per germline (reference sequence). CDR3 residues: CASSSTGTANTEAFF. The CDR3 DNA reads as TGTGCCAGCAGCTCGACCGGGACAGCGAACACTGAAGCTTTCTTT.